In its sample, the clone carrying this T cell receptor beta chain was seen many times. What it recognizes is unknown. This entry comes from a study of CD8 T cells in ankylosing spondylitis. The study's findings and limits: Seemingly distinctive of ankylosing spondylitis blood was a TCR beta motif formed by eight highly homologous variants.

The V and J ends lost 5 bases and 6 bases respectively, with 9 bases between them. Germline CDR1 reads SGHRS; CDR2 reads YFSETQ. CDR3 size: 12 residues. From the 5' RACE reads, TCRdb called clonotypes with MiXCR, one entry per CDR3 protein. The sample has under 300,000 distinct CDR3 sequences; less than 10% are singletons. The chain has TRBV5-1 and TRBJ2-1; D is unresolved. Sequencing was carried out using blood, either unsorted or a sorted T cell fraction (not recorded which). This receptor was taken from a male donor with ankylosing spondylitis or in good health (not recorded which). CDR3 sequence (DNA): TGCGCCAGCAGTGAAGGACGCAATGAGCAGTTCTTC. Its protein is CASSEGRNEQFF. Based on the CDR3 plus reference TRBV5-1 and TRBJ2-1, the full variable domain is KAGVTQTPRYLIKTRGQQVTLSCSPISGHRSVSWYQQTPGQGLQFLFEYFSETQRNKGNFPGRFSGRQFSNSRSEMNVSTLELGDSALYLCASSEGRNEQFFGPGTRLTVL.